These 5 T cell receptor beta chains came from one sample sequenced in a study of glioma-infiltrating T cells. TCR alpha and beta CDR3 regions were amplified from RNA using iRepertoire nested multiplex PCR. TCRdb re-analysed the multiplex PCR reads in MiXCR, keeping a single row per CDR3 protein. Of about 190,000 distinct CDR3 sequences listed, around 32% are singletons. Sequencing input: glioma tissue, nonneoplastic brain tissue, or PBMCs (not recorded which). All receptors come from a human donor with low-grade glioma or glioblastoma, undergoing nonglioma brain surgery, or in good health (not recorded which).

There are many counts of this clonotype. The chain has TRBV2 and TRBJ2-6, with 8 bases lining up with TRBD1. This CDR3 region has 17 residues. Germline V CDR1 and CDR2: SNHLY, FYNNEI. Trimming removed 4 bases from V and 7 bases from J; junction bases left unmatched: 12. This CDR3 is CASSGRTGYKSANVLTF. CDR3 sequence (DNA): TGTGCCAGCAGTGGGAGGACAGGGTATAAGTCTGCCAACGTCCTGACTTTC. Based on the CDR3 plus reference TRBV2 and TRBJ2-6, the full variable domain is EPEVTQTPSHQVTQMGQEVILRCVPISNHLYFYWYRQILGQKVEFLVSFYNNEISEKSEIFDDQFSVERPDGSNFTLKIRSTKLEDSAMYFCASSGRTGYKSANVLTFGAGSRLTVL.

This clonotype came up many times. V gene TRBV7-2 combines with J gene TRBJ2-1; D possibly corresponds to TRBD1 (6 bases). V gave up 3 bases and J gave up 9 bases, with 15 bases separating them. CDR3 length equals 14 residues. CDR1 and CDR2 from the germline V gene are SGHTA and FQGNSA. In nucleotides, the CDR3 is TGTGCCAGCAGCTTTATCCCGACCAGGGGTGAGCAGTTCTTC. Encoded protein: CASSFIPTRGEQFF.

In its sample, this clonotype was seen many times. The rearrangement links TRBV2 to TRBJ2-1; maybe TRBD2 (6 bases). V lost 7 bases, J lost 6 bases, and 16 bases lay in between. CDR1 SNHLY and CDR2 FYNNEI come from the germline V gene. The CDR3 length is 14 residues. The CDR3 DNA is TGTGCCAGCATCATGACTAGATCAGGCAATGAGCAGTTCTTC. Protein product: CASIMTRSGNEQFF. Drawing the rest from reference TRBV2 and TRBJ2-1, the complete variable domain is EPEVTQTPSHQVTQMGQEVILRCVPISNHLYFYWYRQILGQKVEFLVSFYNNEISEKSEIFDDQFSVERPDGSNFTLKIRSTKLEDSAMYFCASIMTRSGNEQFFGPGTRLTVL.

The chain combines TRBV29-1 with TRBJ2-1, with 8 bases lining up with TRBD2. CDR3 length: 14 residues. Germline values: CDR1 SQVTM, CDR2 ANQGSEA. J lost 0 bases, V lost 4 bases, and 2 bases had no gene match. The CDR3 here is CSVVLADSYNEQFF. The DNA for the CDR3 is TGCAGCGTTGTACTAGCGGACTCCTACAATGAGCAGTTCTTC.

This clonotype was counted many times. CDR3 DNA sequence: TGTGCCAGCAGCCCCTACAGGGCTGAAGCTTTCTTT. Protein sequence: CASSPYRAEAFF. The chain couples TRBV7-6 to TRBJ1-1, with D possibly TRBD1 on 6 matching bases. CDR3 length equals 12 residues. CDR1 is SGHVS and CDR2 is FNYEAQ in the germline V gene. The V gene lost 5 bases and the J gene lost 6 bases, with 10 bases spanning the gap.